This is a list of T cell receptor beta chains from one sample in a study of beta chain features in type 1 diabetes. Libraries were prepared by immunoSEQ multiplex PCR; TCRdb keeps only in-frame clonotypes and omits some of them. Here the sample spans about 650,000 clones, 9.5% to 15% being singletons. The sequenced sample was naive CD4+ T cells from blood. These receptor sequences come from a man in his thirties or forties with type 1 diabetes. Both conserved end residues are part of each CDR3. The order of the fields is V gene, J gene, clone size, D gene, CDR3 DNA, CDR3 protein. D genes are given only for firm matches. Rows may omit the clone size; those that give it use once, few, many or a size class.

V gene: TRBV7-3; J gene: TRBJ1-5; clone size: .; D gene: TRBD1; CDR3 DNA: TGTGCCAGCAGCCCGGACAGGGATCAGCCCCAGCATTTT; CDR3 protein: CASSPDRDQPQHF
V gene: TRBV7-2; J gene: TRBJ1-6; clone size: .; D gene: .; CDR3 DNA: TGTGCCAGCAGCTTAGTGTACAGGCTGGTTGGGTCCTATAATTCACCCCTCCACTTT; CDR3 protein: CASSLVYRLVGSYNSPLHF
V gene: TRBV6-1; J gene: TRBJ2-7; clone size: few; D gene: .; CDR3 DNA: TGTGCCAGCAGCGCGGGATCACTACCCCACGAGCAGTACTTC; CDR3 protein: CASSAGSLPHEQYF
V gene: TRBV6-5; J gene: TRBJ1-4; clone size: .; D gene: .; CDR3 DNA: TGTGCCAGCACCAATCGTGGGGAAAAACTGTTTTTT; CDR3 protein: CASTNRGEKLFF
V gene: TRBV9; J gene: TRBJ2-5; clone size: few; D gene: TRBD2; CDR3 DNA: TGTGCCAGCAGCGTAGCCGCGGATGGGGGGGTACAAGAGACCCAGTACTTC; CDR3 protein: CASSVAADGGVQETQYF
V gene: TRBV6-1; J gene: TRBJ2-7; clone size: few; D gene: .; CDR3 DNA: TGTGCCAGCAGTGGAGGAAGGGGCTCCACGACCTACGAGCAGTACTTC; CDR3 protein: CASSGGRGSTTYEQYF
V gene: TRBV11-3; J gene: TRBJ2-2; clone size: .; D gene: TRBD1; CDR3 DNA: TGTGCCAGCAGCGAGCTAACAGGGGCCGCGGGGGAGCTGTTTTTT; CDR3 protein: CASSELTGAAGELFF
V gene: TRBV19; J gene: TRBJ1-4; clone size: .; D gene: .; CDR3 DNA: TGTGCCAGTAGTGTTCGTGGACAGTTGAATGAAAAACTGTTTTTT; CDR3 protein: CASSVRGQLNEKLFF
V gene: TRBV19; J gene: TRBJ2-7; clone size: few; D gene: .; CDR3 DNA: TGTGCCAGTAGTACCACAGGGAACGAGCAGTACTTC; CDR3 protein: CASSTTGNEQYF
V gene: TRBV15; J gene: TRBJ1-2; clone size: few; D gene: .; CDR3 DNA: TGTGCCACTGGAGGGGATCGTGGCTACACCTTC; CDR3 protein: CATGGDRGYTF
V gene: TRBV30; J gene: TRBJ2-5; clone size: .; D gene: .; CDR3 DNA: TGTGCCTGGAACCCCGGGGGACATTTTTTTGAGACCCAGTACTTC; CDR3 protein: CAWNPGGHFFETQYF
V gene: TRBV11-2; J gene: TRBJ2-5; clone size: .; D gene: .; CDR3 DNA: TGTGCCAGCAGCTCCCGGGACTGGCAAGAGACCCAGTACTTC; CDR3 protein: CASSSRDWQETQYF
V gene: TRBV4-2; J gene: TRBJ2-5; clone size: .; D gene: TRBD2; CDR3 DNA: TGTGCCAGCAGCCAAGATGTAGGACTAGCGGGGGGGGAGACCCAGTACTTC; CDR3 protein: CASSQDVGLAGGETQYF
V gene: TRBV9; J gene: TRBJ2-5; clone size: few; D gene: TRBD1; CDR3 DNA: TGTGCCAGCAGCGGAGGGGGCGGAAACCAAGAGACCCAGTACTTC; CDR3 protein: CASSGGGGNQETQYF
V gene: TRBV9; J gene: TRBJ1-5; clone size: .; D gene: .; CDR3 DNA: TGTGCCAGCAGCGTAGAGGGTTGGGCTGGGCAGCCCCAGCATTTT; CDR3 protein: CASSVEGWAGQPQHF
V gene: TRBV2; J gene: TRBJ2-5; clone size: .; D gene: TRBD2; CDR3 DNA: TGTGCCAGCAGTACAGCGGGGACTCAAGAGACCCAGTACTTC; CDR3 protein: CASSTAGTQETQYF
V gene: TRBV7-2; J gene: TRBJ1-5; clone size: .; D gene: .; CDR3 DNA: TGTGCCAGCAGCTTAGCGCCGGGGGGCAATCAGCCCCAGCATTTT; CDR3 protein: CASSLAPGGNQPQHF
V gene: TRBV29-1; J gene: TRBJ2-3; clone size: few; D gene: TRBD2; CDR3 DNA: TGCAGCGTTTTCGGACTAGCGGGGGGGCATTTCACAGATACGCAGTATTTT; CDR3 protein: CSVFGLAGGHFTDTQYF
V gene: TRBV6-5; J gene: TRBJ2-5; clone size: .; D gene: .; CDR3 DNA: TGTGCCAGCAGTTACTCGAGGGAGACCCAGTACTTC; CDR3 protein: CASSYSRETQYF
V gene: TRBV10-1; J gene: TRBJ1-4; clone size: .; D gene: .; CDR3 DNA: TGCGCCAGCAGTGAGACGGGGGGAAGCGAAAAACTGTTTTTT; CDR3 protein: CASSETGGSEKLFF
V gene: TRBV10-3; J gene: TRBJ2-1; clone size: few; D gene: .; CDR3 DNA: TGTGCCATCACTCCCATTCAGAGCAATGAGCAGTTCTTC; CDR3 protein: CAITPIQSNEQFF
V gene: TRBV18; J gene: TRBJ2-1; clone size: .; D gene: TRBD2; CDR3 DNA: TGTGCCAGCTCACCAAGCGGGGGGAACAATGAGCAGTTCTTC; CDR3 protein: CASSPSGGNNEQFF
V gene: TRBV6-6; J gene: TRBJ2-7; clone size: .; D gene: TRBD1; CDR3 DNA: TGTGCCAGCAGTACACCTGGGACAGGGGGCTACGAGCAGTACTTC; CDR3 protein: CASSTPGTGGYEQYF
V gene: TRBV19; J gene: TRBJ2-5; clone size: few; D gene: TRBD2; CDR3 DNA: TGTGCCAGTAGTAAGGTAGCGGGGGGACCTAGAGAGACCCAGTACTTC; CDR3 protein: CASSKVAGGPRETQYF
V gene: TRBV5-4; J gene: TRBJ2-1; clone size: few; D gene: .; CDR3 DNA: TGTGCCAGCAGCCCGGACATCTACAATGAGCAGTTCTTC; CDR3 protein: CASSPDIYNEQFF
V gene: TRBV5-4; J gene: TRBJ2-3; clone size: .; D gene: TRBD2; CDR3 DNA: TGTGCCAGCAGCGGCCTGAGCGGGGGGGGAACAGATACGCAGTATTTT; CDR3 protein: CASSGLSGGGTDTQYF
V gene: TRBV28; J gene: TRBJ2-7; clone size: .; D gene: TRBD1; CDR3 DNA: TGTGCCAGCAGGGTACCGGGACAGGGGGCGCCCAGGTTTCTCGACGAGCAGTACTTC; CDR3 protein: CASRVPGQGAPRFLDEQYF
V gene: TRBV7-2; J gene: TRBJ2-5; clone size: .; D gene: .; CDR3 DNA: TGTGCCAGCAGCTTAAACGAATTTGAGACCCAGTACTTC; CDR3 protein: CASSLNEFETQYF
V gene: TRBV7-9; J gene: TRBJ2-2; clone size: .; D gene: TRBD1; CDR3 DNA: TGTGCCAGCAGCAGAAACAGGGGGACCCCCGTTAGCGCCGGGGAGCTGTTTTTT; CDR3 protein: CASSRNRGTPVSAGELFF
V gene: TRBV7-2; J gene: TRBJ2-1; clone size: .; D gene: .; CDR3 DNA: TGTGCCAGCAGCAGGGGGTTCGTGAATGAGCAGTTCTTC; CDR3 protein: CASSRGFVNEQFF
V gene: TRBV18; J gene: TRBJ1-2; clone size: few; D gene: .; CDR3 DNA: TGTGCCAGCTCACCCAGGGAACCCTATGGCTACACCTTC; CDR3 protein: CASSPREPYGYTF
V gene: TRBV29-1; J gene: TRBJ1-5; clone size: few; D gene: .; CDR3 DNA: TGCAGCGTGTCCGAAGGTAACCAGCCCCAGCATTTT; CDR3 protein: CSVSEGNQPQHF
V gene: TRBV7-2; J gene: TRBJ2-7; clone size: few; D gene: .; CDR3 DNA: TGTGCCAGCAGCTTAGGGGTCTCCTACGAGCAGTACTTC; CDR3 protein: CASSLGVSYEQYF
V gene: TRBV19; J gene: TRBJ2-1; clone size: .; D gene: .; CDR3 DNA: TGTGCCAGTAGTCAACGGGCCCCTGCATTGGAGCAGTTCTTC; CDR3 protein: CASSQRAPALEQFF
V gene: TRBV2; J gene: TRBJ1-2; clone size: .; D gene: .; CDR3 DNA: TGTGCCAGCAGTGTGATGGATTATGGCTATGGCTACACCTTC; CDR3 protein: CASSVMDYGYGYTF
V gene: TRBV23-1; J gene: TRBJ2-7; clone size: .; D gene: .; CDR3 DNA: TGCGCCAGCAGTCCGGACAGCTACGAGCAGTACTTC; CDR3 protein: CASSPDSYEQYF
V gene: TRBV7-2; J gene: TRBJ2-1; clone size: few; D gene: .; CDR3 DNA: TGTGCCAGCATGCTAGGGGACTACAATGAGCAGTTCTTC; CDR3 protein: CASMLGDYNEQFF
V gene: TRBV29-1; J gene: TRBJ2-5; clone size: .; D gene: .; CDR3 DNA: TGCAGCGTTGAAGATAACCGTTCCCCCCAGTACTTC; CDR3 protein: CSVEDNRSPQYF
V gene: TRBV19; J gene: TRBJ2-5; clone size: few; D gene: .; CDR3 DNA: TGTGCCAGTAGGGGGGGTGGAGAGACCCAGTACTTC; CDR3 protein: CASRGGGETQYF
V gene: TRBV9; J gene: TRBJ1-5; clone size: .; D gene: TRBD1; CDR3 DNA: TGTGCCAGCAGTGAGACAGGGGACAATCAGCCCCAGCATTTT; CDR3 protein: CASSETGDNQPQHF
V gene: TRBV27; J gene: TRBJ1-6; clone size: .; D gene: .; CDR3 DNA: TGTGCCAGCAGTTTGGCGGCGGTTATGAATTCACCCCTCCACTTT; CDR3 protein: CASSLAAVMNSPLHF
V gene: TRBV4-3; J gene: TRBJ1-2; clone size: few; D gene: TRBD1; CDR3 DNA: TGCGCCAGCAGCCAAGAGGCGGACAGGGCGTCTGGCTACACCTTC; CDR3 protein: CASSQEADRASGYTF
V gene: TRBV5-4; J gene: TRBJ2-1; clone size: .; D gene: .; CDR3 DNA: TGTGCCAGCAGCCCCGTGGGATCCGGTGAGCAGTTCTTC; CDR3 protein: CASSPVGSGEQFF
V gene: TRBV5-4; J gene: TRBJ2-1; clone size: few; D gene: .; CDR3 DNA: TGTGCCAGCAGCCCCCAAGGGGCATCCTACAATGAGCAGTTCTTC; CDR3 protein: CASSPQGASYNEQFF
V gene: TRBV15; J gene: TRBJ2-7; clone size: .; D gene: TRBD2; CDR3 DNA: TGTGCCACCAGCAGAGGCGGGGGTAGCTCCTACGAGCAGTACTTC; CDR3 protein: CATSRGGGSSYEQYF
V gene: TRBV9; J gene: TRBJ2-5; clone size: .; D gene: TRBD2; CDR3 DNA: TGTGCCAGCAGCGTAGGAGGCGGGGAGGGTGGAGAGACCCAGTACTTC; CDR3 protein: CASSVGGGEGGETQYF
V gene: TRBV5-4; J gene: TRBJ2-1; clone size: few; D gene: TRBD2; CDR3 DNA: TGTGCCAGCAGCTCCGGGACTAGCGGGTACAATGAGCAGTTCTTC; CDR3 protein: CASSSGTSGYNEQFF
V gene: TRBV7-2; J gene: TRBJ1-6; clone size: once; D gene: TRBD1; CDR3 DNA: TGTGCCAGCAGCATGACGACAGGGACTAATTCACCCCTCCACTTT; CDR3 protein: CASSMTTGTNSPLHF
V gene: TRBV10-3; J gene: TRBJ2-3; clone size: .; D gene: .; CDR3 DNA: TGTGCCATCAGTGCCGCAACTAGTTTCACAGATACGCAGTATTTT; CDR3 protein: CAISAATSFTDTQYF
V gene: TRBV4-2; J gene: TRBJ2-5; clone size: few; D gene: TRBD2; CDR3 DNA: TGTGCCAGCAGCCCGGGACTAGCGGGACAAGAGACCCAGTACTTC; CDR3 protein: CASSPGLAGQETQYF
V gene: TRBV19; J gene: TRBJ2-3; clone size: few; D gene: .; CDR3 DNA: TGTGCCAGTAGTATTGAAGATACGCAGTATTTT; CDR3 protein: CASSIEDTQYF
V gene: TRBV18; J gene: TRBJ2-7; clone size: few; D gene: .; CDR3 DNA: TGTGCCAGCTCACCAGGACAGACTCTCGAGCAGTACTTC; CDR3 protein: CASSPGQTLEQYF
V gene: TRBV6-5; J gene: TRBJ2-4; clone size: .; D gene: .; CDR3 DNA: TGTGCCAGCAGTTACCAGGGTAAACCCAAAAACATTCAGTACTTC; CDR3 protein: CASSYQGKPKNIQYF
V gene: TRBV5-1; J gene: TRBJ2-7; clone size: few; D gene: TRBD1; CDR3 DNA: TGCGCCAGCAGCTTGGGACAGGGTAACGAGCAGTACTTC; CDR3 protein: CASSLGQGNEQYF
V gene: TRBV7-3; J gene: TRBJ2-7; clone size: .; D gene: .; CDR3 DNA: TGTGCCAGCAGCTTAGGGGCCTCCTACGAGCAGTACTTC; CDR3 protein: CASSLGASYEQYF